Listed below are T cell receptor beta chains from one sample, sequenced in a study of blood T cells in healthy people across ages. TCRdb reprocessed the 5' RACE reads with MiXCR, giving one entry per CDR3 protein. The repertoire holds approximately 670,000 distinct CDR3 sequences, with around 38% as singletons. Sequencing used blood. Receptor source: a man older than 75 in good health. Each CDR3 is given with its conserved first and last residue. D genes are given only for firm matches. Size tells how often a clone was seen (once, few, many) or the class of an expanded clone, and some rows leave it out.

.	TRBV24-1	.	TRBJ2-3	TGTGCCACCAGTGATTTCCGGATAACAGATACGCAGTATTTT	CATSDFRITDTQYF
.	TRBV7-9	.	TRBJ2-7	TGTGCCAGCAGCCCAAGACAGGATAATATCGATTACGAGCAGTACTTC	CASSPRQDNIDYEQYF
few	TRBV29-1	.	TRBJ1-1	TGCAGCGCGTGGGGGAGCCTGAACACTGAAGCTTTCTTT	CSAWGSLNTEAFF
.	TRBV9	TRBD2	TRBJ2-1	TGTGCCAGCAGCGTAGTTGGTACTAGCGGCGGGAGGCGTGAGCAGTTCTTC	CASSVVGTSGGRREQFF
few	TRBV6-5	.	TRBJ2-1	TGTGCCAGCAGTTCGGTGGGAAGGGGTGAGTTCTTC	CASSSVGRGEFF
.	TRBV28	TRBD1	TRBJ1-6	TGTGCCAGCAGACGTACAGGGGGCAGTCTCTATAATTCACCCCTCCACTTT	CASRRTGGSLYNSPLHF
few	TRBV28	TRBD1	TRBJ2-5	TGTGCCAGCAGTACCTCGGGACAGGGGGAAGAGACCCAGTACTTC	CASSTSGQGEETQYF
.	TRBV7-2	TRBD1	TRBJ1-2	TGTGCCAGCAGCCGGGACAGGGGGAACGGCTACACCTTC	CASSRDRGNGYTF
.	TRBV5-1	.	TRBJ2-1	TGCGCCAGCAGCTTGGAGCATGTGCAGGGGATTATCGATGAGCAGTTCTTC	CASSLEHVQGIIDEQFF
.	TRBV11-3	.	TRBJ2-7	TGTGCCAGCAGCGTAGAACATGGGTACGAGCAGTACTTC	CASSVEHGYEQYF
.	TRBV6-6	TRBD1	TRBJ2-5	TGTGCCAGCTCCCACTTGGACAGGGGACGGGAGACCCAGTACTTC	CASSHLDRGRETQYF
.	TRBV28	.	TRBJ2-6	TGTGCCAGCAGTTTAAGTCCTGGGGCCAACGTCCTGACTTTC	CASSLSPGANVLTF
once	TRBV18	TRBD1	TRBJ2-1	TGTGCCAGCTCACCGGGGACAGGAGGAGAGACCCAGTTCTTC	CASSPGTGGETQFF
.	TRBV5-6	.	TRBJ2-1	TGTGCCAGCACCCCCTGGGCAGGGGCCCAGAGCAATGAGCAGTTCTTC	CASTPWAGAQSNEQFF
.	TRBV9	.	TRBJ1-4	TGTGCCAGCAGCCCTGATGGAGGTACAACTAATGAAAAACTGTTTTTT	CASSPDGGTTNEKLFF
.	TRBV6-2/TRBV6-3	.	TRBJ2-1	TGTGCCAGCAGTTACTCGACGGTCTCTTATGAGCAGTTCTTC	CASSYSTVSYEQFF
.	TRBV6-6	.	TRBJ2-7	TGTGCCAGCAGGAAAGAGGGCACAGGGAGATCCTACGAGCAGTACTTC	CASRKEGTGRSYEQYF